Listed below are T cell receptor beta chains from one sample, sequenced in a study of long-term antiretroviral therapy in people with HIV. Clones were sequenced by immunoSEQ multiplex PCR, and TCRdb holds only the in-frame ones, with some missing. The sample lists 20,000 to 25,000 clones; around 81% were seen once. Sequences were derived from unsorted PBMCs, sampled 0.1 years before starting antiretroviral therapy. These receptors came from a middle-aged man with HIV. Both conserved end residues are part of each CDR3. D genes are given only for firm matches. For some rows the clone size is stated as once, few or many, or as a class when expanded; others skip it.

j_call	clone_size	v_call	d_call	cdr3_aa	cdr3_nt
TRBJ2-7	once	TRBV4-3	-	CASSQALEAYEQYF	TGCGCCAGCAGCCAAGCCCTGGAGGCCTACGAGCAGTACTTC
TRBJ2-7	-	TRBV5-6	-	CASSLVGAPSYEQYF	TGTGCCAGCAGCTTGGTGGGGGCTCCCTCCTACGAGCAGTACTTC
TRBJ2-3	few	TRBV9	-	CASSVGTDPRTDTQYF	TGTGCCAGCAGCGTAGGAACAGACCCCCGCACAGATACGCAGTATTTT
TRBJ2-7	once	TRBV6-6	-	CASSPTSVGGEQYF	TGTGCCAGCAGTCCCACCAGTGTCGGTGGCGAGCAGTACTTC
TRBJ2-2	-	TRBV6-5	-	CASSPESYTGELFF	TGTGCCAGCAGCCCGGAATCATACACCGGGGAGCTGTTTTTT
TRBJ2-7	few	TRBV27	-	CASSLSYLNAYEQYF	TGTGCCAGCAGTTTATCGTATCTTAATGCCTACGAGCAGTACTTC
TRBJ2-1	-	TRBV15	-	CATSRDQGGSLYNEQFF	TGTGCCACCAGCAGAGATCAGGGGGGCAGCCTCTACAATGAGCAGTTCTTC
TRBJ2-7	-	TRBV7-9	-	CASSLQSLAIEQYF	TGTGCCAGCAGCTTACAGTCGTTAGCAATCGAGCAGTACTTC
TRBJ2-4	few	TRBV9	-	CASSANRDLAKNIQYF	TGTGCCAGCAGCGCGAACAGGGATCTAGCCAAAAACATTCAGTACTTC
TRBJ2-1	few	TRBV5-4	TRBD2	CASSSGFWGGGNEQFF	TGTGCCAGCAGCTCGGGCTTTTGGGGGGGAGGGAATGAGCAGTTCTTC
TRBJ1-2	-	TRBV28	-	CASSLRQIYGYTF	TGTGCCAGCAGTTTGCGGCAAATCTATGGCTACACCTTC
TRBJ2-7	-	TRBV5-1	TRBD1	CASRTDRAHPYEQYF	TGCGCCAGCAGAACCGACAGGGCCCACCCCTACGAGCAGTACTTC
TRBJ2-2	-	TRBV7-2	-	CASRYTGELFF	TGTGCCAGCCGGTACACCGGGGAGCTGTTTTTT
TRBJ2-7	-	TRBV28	TRBD1	CASRRGTGGWEQYF	TGTGCCAGCAGACGAGGGACAGGGGGGTGGGAGCAGTACTTC
TRBJ1-1	-	TRBV2	TRBD1	CASSFGTANTEAFF	TGTGCCAGCAGTTTCGGGACAGCGAACACTGAAGCTTTCTTT
TRBJ1-2	few	TRBV9	-	CASSVGQTYGYTF	TGTGCCAGCAGCGTAGGACAGACCTATGGCTACACCTTC